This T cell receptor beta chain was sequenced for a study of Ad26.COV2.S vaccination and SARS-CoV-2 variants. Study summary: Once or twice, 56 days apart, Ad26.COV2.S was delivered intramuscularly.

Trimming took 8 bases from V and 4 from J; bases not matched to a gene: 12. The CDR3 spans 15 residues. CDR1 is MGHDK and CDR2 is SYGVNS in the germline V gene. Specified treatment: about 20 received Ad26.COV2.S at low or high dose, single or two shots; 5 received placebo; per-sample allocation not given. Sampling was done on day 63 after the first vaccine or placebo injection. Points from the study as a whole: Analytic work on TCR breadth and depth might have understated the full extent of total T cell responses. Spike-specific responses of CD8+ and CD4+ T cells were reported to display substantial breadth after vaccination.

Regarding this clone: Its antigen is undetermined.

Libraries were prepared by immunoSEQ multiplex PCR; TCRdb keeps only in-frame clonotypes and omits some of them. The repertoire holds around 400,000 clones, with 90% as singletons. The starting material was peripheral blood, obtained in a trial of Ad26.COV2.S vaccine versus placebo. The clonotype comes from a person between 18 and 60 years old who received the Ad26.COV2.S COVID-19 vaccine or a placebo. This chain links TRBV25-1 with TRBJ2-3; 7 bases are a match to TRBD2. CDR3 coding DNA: TGTGCCAGCCGGCCTCTCGGGAGGTTGCCAGATACGCAGTATTTT. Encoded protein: CASRPLGRLPDTQYF.